These T cell receptor beta chains were read from a single sample in a study of T-cell memory formation after mild COVID-19. Via MiXCR, TCRdb re-called the 5' RACE reads, giving one row per CDR3 protein. The table has about 250,000 distinct CDR3 sequences, roughly 14% seen once. Sequencing was done on a sample of PBMCs or a T cell subset sorted from them (not recorded which). The receptor set was obtained from an adult woman who had mild COVID-19 (a few samples of this study predate the infection). Cell type and time point are not known. Both conserved end residues are part of each CDR3. The D gene is left open where the match is weak.

d_call v_call cdr3_length cdr3_aa
. TRBV7-2 14 CASRLQGIGYGYTF
. TRBV5-1 14 CASSLKSMDTEAFF
TRBD2 TRBV12-3/TRBV12-4 16 CASSSGWEGPTDTQYF
. TRBV7-9 14 CASSPGPYNSPLHF
. TRBV5-1 13 CASSLESGGAAFF
TRBD1 TRBV20-1 14 CSATQGQPNTEAFF
. TRBV5-1 12 CASSLDGSTQLF
TRBD2 TRBV2 14 CASRPGRDTGELFF
. TRBV5-5 15 CASSWAPGDSYEQYF
. TRBV29-1 13 CSVAGYGGETQYF
. TRBV4-2 13 CASSQDILVGYTF
TRBD2 TRBV5-1 17 CASSSTVTSGRLDTQYF
. TRBV12-3/TRBV12-4 14 CASSLAARSTEAFF
. TRBV7-9 12 CAVGQEAYEQYF
TRBD1 TRBV7-9 15 CASRPGQGPNSPLHF
. TRBV2 11 CASSAKETQYF
TRBD1 TRBV20-1 14 CSARFRTGPYEQYF
TRBD1 TRBV10-3 17 CAISDPTGTGAGGGYTF
. TRBV21-1 14 CASSKGATLDGYTF
. TRBV6-2/TRBV6-3 15 CASSYTASSTYEQYF
. TRBV7-9 13 CASSIAGTGELFF
. TRBV3-1 14 CASSPVPPGNEQFF
TRBD2 TRBV29-1 11 CSVSGAYEQYF
TRBD1 TRBV5-1 13 CASSPRQGWIQFF
TRBD1 TRBV5-1 14 CASSFVGQQETQYF
. TRBV5-1 15 CASSSSGPMNTEAFF
. TRBV12-3/TRBV12-4 12 CASRLRENEQFF
TRBD1 TRBV4-2 18 CASSQGTGGPNSGNTIYF
. TRBV5-1 13 CASSRGAGNTIYF